What follows are 26 T cell receptor beta chains derived from one specimen sequenced in a study of control samples from healthy donors and cancer patients. Clones were read by immunoSEQ multiplex PCR, and TCRdb kept only the in-frame ones, dropping some. The repertoire holds about 99,000 clones, with around 88% as singletons. The sequencing sample was made of PBMCs. Source of these receptors: a man in his sixties with lung cancer.

The gene calls are TRBV5-1 and TRBJ2-6; 11 bases are shared with TRBD1. Germline V lookup: CDR1 SGHRS, CDR2 YFSETQ. J gave up 0 bases and V 3 bases, and 5 bases lay outside the gene matches. CDR3 length: 18 residues. The CDR3 protein is CASSSRTGGASGANVLTF. CDR3 DNA sequence: TGCGCCAGCAGCTCCCGGACAGGGGGCGCCTCTGGGGCCAACGTCCTGACTTTC. The full variable domain, rest sourced from reference TRBV5-1 and TRBJ2-6, is KAGVTQTPRYLIKTRGQQVTLSCSPISGHRSVSWYQQTPGQGLQFLFEYFSETQRNKGNFPGRFSGRQFSNSRSEMNVSTLELGDSALYLCASSSRTGGASGANVLTFGAGSRLTVL.

The V and J genes are TRBV29-1 and TRBJ1-1; 7 nucleotides match TRBD1. CDR3 length: 14 residues. J gave up 6 bases and V 4 bases, and 11 bases lay outside the gene matches. The germline CDR1 and CDR2 sequences are SQVTM and ANQGSEA. The CDR3 coding sequence is TGCAGCGTTGCCAAGGGGGCTGAGGGCGCTGAAGCTTTCTTT. Protein sequence: CSVAKGAEGAEAFF.

This clone was observed once. V and J are TRBV24-1 and TRBJ2-1; 8 bases align to TRBD2. CDR1 is KGHDR and CDR2 is SFDVKD in the germline V gene. The CDR3 has 14 residues. J lost 7 bases, V lost 4 bases, and 5 bases had no gene match. This CDR3 reads CATSDAGGANEQFF. The CDR3 DNA reads TGTGCCACCAGTGACGCCGGGGGGGCAAATGAGCAGTTCTTC.

The chain uses TRBV13 and TRBJ2-7; no definite D call. V was cut by 2 bases and J by 6 bases, with 14 bases left in between. Germline assignment: CDR1 PRHDT and CDR2 FYEKMQ (reference sequence). The length of the CDR3 is 14 residues. Written as DNA, the CDR3 is TGTGCCAGCAGCTTAAAGGCCGTATCTGGCGAGCAGTACGTC. Translating gives CASSLKAVSGEQYV.

The chain employs TRBV12-3 or TRBV12-4 and TRBJ1-2; the D gene is possibly TRBD1 (5 bases). CDR3 length equals 13 residues. V was shortened by 6 bases and J by 4 bases, with 12 bases between the two germline ends. CDR3 protein: CASSPDRSYGYTF. In nucleotides, the CDR3 is TGTGCCAGCAGCCCTGACAGAAGCTATGGCTACACCTTC.

CDR3 region: CASSLDIVYNEQFF. The CDR3 region has the DNA TGTGCCAGCAGCTTGGACATAGTATACAATGAGCAGTTCTTC. The chain carries TRBV5-5 and TRBJ2-1, with D uncertain. This CDR3 has 14 amino acids. Trimming stripped 0 bases from V and 4 bases from J, with 8 bases between. The germline V gene has CDR1 SGHKS and CDR2 YYEKEE (reference sequence). Combining the CDR3 with reference TRBV5-5 and TRBJ2-1 gives the whole variable domain DAGVTQSPTHLIKTRGQQVTLRCSPISGHKSVSWYQQVLGQGPQFIFQYYEKEERGRGNFPDRFSARQFPNYSSELNVNALLLGDSALYLCASSLDIVYNEQFFGPGTRLTVL.

This sequence joins TRBV24-1 and TRBJ2-6; no firm D call. The CDR3 runs to 14 residues. CDR1 is KGHDR, CDR2 SFDVKD, per germline. The V gene lost 5 bases and the J gene lost 1 base, with 5 bases spanning the gap. The CDR3 region has the DNA TGTGCCACCAGTGTTGATTCTGGGGCCAACGTCCTGACTTTC. Residues: CATSVDSGANVLTF.

The gene calls are TRBV5-1 and TRBJ1-3; D is undetermined. Germline values: CDR1 SGHRS, CDR2 YFSETQ. V gave up 1 base and J gave up 2 bases, with 7 bases separating them. This CDR3 region has 14 residues. CDR3 sequence reads: CASSLYGPGNTIYF. The CDR3 DNA reads TGCGCCAGCAGCTTGTATGGGCCTGGAAACACCATATATTTT.

This chain joins TRBV3-1 (or the pseudogene TRBV3-2) and TRBJ1-6; TRBD1 is a possible D gene (6 bases). CDR1 LGHDT and CDR2 YNNKEL come from the germline V gene (reference sequence). V was clipped by 0 bases and J by 10 bases, with 16 bases between them. The length of the CDR3 is 16 residues. CDR3 protein: CASSQDRGQGTSPLHF. CDR3 coding DNA: TGTGCCAGCAGCCAAGACCGAGGGCAGGGGACATCACCCCTCCACTTT.

The rearrangement uses TRBV10-1 and TRBJ2-3; D tentatively fits TRBD1 or TRBD2 (5 bases each). The CDR3 loop spans 13 amino acids. Trimming removed 4 bases from V and 4 bases from J, with 9 bases in between. Germline lookup yields CDR1 WNHNN and CDR2 SYGVQD (reference sequence). This CDR3 is CASSGGKADTQYF. DNA for the CDR3: TGCGCCAGCAGTGGGGGGAAGGCAGATACGCAGTATTTT.

The CDR3 sequence: CASSTGGNTEAFF. CDR3 nucleotide sequence: TGTGCCAGCAGCACAGGGGGCAACACTGAAGCTTTCTTT. This sequence joins TRBV3-1 (or the pseudogene TRBV3-2) and TRBJ1-1; 9 bases agree with TRBD1. V shed 5 bases and J 2 bases; nucleotides not matched to a gene: 0. Germline values: CDR1 LGHDT, CDR2 YNNKEL (reference sequence). This CDR3 has 13 residues.

The CDR3 loop is CATSDEGLYTQYF. The CDR3 DNA reads TGTGCCACCAGTGATGAGGGACTTTATACGCAGTATTTT. The rearrangement links TRBV24-1 to TRBJ2-3, with D maybe TRBD2 (6 bases). The germline V and J ends were trimmed by 3 bases and 7 bases, with 10 bases remaining between them. Germline assignment: CDR1 KGHDR and CDR2 SFDVKD. This CDR3 has 13 residues.

This sequence joins TRBV7-9 and TRBJ1-6; maybe TRBD1 (5 bases). V was pared by 5 bases and J by 5 bases, with 19 bases between. This CDR3 spans 17 amino acids. The germline gives CDR1 SEHNR, CDR2 FQNEAQ (reference sequence). CDR3 residues: CASSPSREPRDNSPLHF. CDR3 sequence (DNA): TGTGCCAGCAGCCCAAGCAGGGAGCCTCGGGATAATTCACCCCTCCACTTT.

This chain links TRBV11-3 with TRBJ1-1; 7 bases match TRBD1. The CDR3 extends over 13 amino acids. Looked up from germline, CDR1 is SGHNT and CDR2 is YENEEA. V lost 4 bases to trimming and J lost 7 bases; unmatched junction nucleotides: 6. The CDR3 spells CASSSTDRSEAFF. The CDR3 DNA reads as TGTGCCAGCAGCTCTACGGACAGGAGTGAAGCTTTCTTT.

Only a few counts were recorded for this clone. The chain employs TRBV10-3 and TRBJ2-3, with 11 bases matching TRBD2. This CDR3 comprises 16 residues. V dropped 8 bases and J dropped 0; count of bases not matched to a gene: 7. Looked up from germline, CDR1 is ENHRY and CDR2 is SYGVKD. The CDR3 loop reads CAIGASGGLSTDTQYF. As DNA, the CDR3 is TGTGCCATCGGTGCTAGCGGGGGGCTAAGCACAGATACGCAGTATTTT.

This sequence joins TRBV2 and TRBJ1-3; TRBD1 might be the D (5 bases). Germline values: CDR1 SNHLY, CDR2 FYNNEI. Trimming pared 8 bases from V and 0 bases from J, leaving 14 bases between. This CDR3 is 15 amino acids long. CDR3 amino acids: CASLSPGGSGNTIYF. The DNA for the CDR3 is TGTGCCAGCCTGAGCCCCGGGGGCTCTGGAAACACCATATATTTT. The whole variable domain, remainder taken from reference TRBV2 and TRBJ1-3, is EPEVTQTPSHQVTQMGQEVILRCVPISNHLYFYWYRQILGQKVEFLVSFYNNEISEKSEIFDDQFSVERPDGSNFTLKIRSTKLEDSAMYFCASLSPGGSGNTIYFGEGSWLTVV.

This clone is a singleton in its sample. The chain is built from TRBV6-5 and TRBJ1-3; D gene ambiguous. Between the trimmed V and J ends, which lost 5 bases and 0 bases, there was a span of 11 bases. In germline, CDR1 is MNHEY, CDR2 SVGAGI. The CDR3 is 15 residues long. The CDR3 spells CASSLDADSGNTIYF. CDR3 sequence (DNA): TGTGCCAGCAGTCTGGACGCTGACTCTGGAAACACCATATATTTT.

V is TRBV7-8 and J is TRBJ1-4; D call uncertain. Per germline, CDR1 SGHVS and CDR2 FQNEAQ. Trimming pared 5 bases from V and 1 base from J, leaving 17 bases between. The CDR3 spans 17 residues. CDR3 in amino acids: CASSPPLREGTNEKLFF. Written as DNA, the CDR3 is TGTGCCAGCAGCCCCCCGCTTAGGGAGGGAACTAATGAAAAACTGTTTTTT.

The rearrangement uses TRBV2 and TRBJ1-3; D gene ambiguous. Trimming took 1 base from V and 0 from J, leaving 13 bases between them. In germline, CDR1 is SNHLY, CDR2 FYNNEI. The CDR3 has 17 residues. The CDR3, as DNA: TGTGCCAGCAGTGAAGTTGGCGGCGCGCACTCTGGAAACACCATATATTTT. It encodes CASSEVGGAHSGNTIYF.

This clone is a singleton in its sample. The V call is TRBV6-5, the J call TRBJ1-2; D is undetermined. Trimming shortened V by 2 bases and J by 7 bases, and 11 bases separated the two germline ends. Germline V gives CDR1 MNHEY, CDR2 SVGAGI. The CDR3 extends over 13 amino acids. This CDR3 reads CASSYDMLSGYTF. Written as DNA, the CDR3 is TGTGCCAGCAGTTACGACATGCTCTCTGGCTACACCTTC.

The chain joins TRBV5-4 to TRBJ2-3, with 15 bases identical to TRBD2. Germline V CDR1 and CDR2: SGHNT, YYREEE (reference sequence). The CDR3 is 17 amino acids. The V gene end was trimmed by 4 bases and the J gene end by 4 bases; junction bases not matched to a gene: 7. The DNA of the CDR3 is TGTGCCAGCAGCAGCTACTGGACTAGCGGGGGGGCAGATACGCAGTATTTT. Translating gives CASSSYWTSGGADTQYF. Combining the CDR3 with reference TRBV5-4 and TRBJ2-3 gives the whole variable domain ETGVTQSPTHLIKTRGQQVTLRCSSQSGHNTVSWYQQALGQGPQFIFQYYREEENGRGNFPPRFSGLQFPNYSSELNVNALELDDSALYLCASSSYWTSGGADTQYFGPGTRLTVL.

The chain joins TRBV7-3 to TRBJ2-3; D may be TRBD1 (6 bases). In germline, CDR1 is SGHTA, CDR2 FQGTGA. Trimming stripped 5 bases from V and 0 bases from J, with 12 bases between. The CDR3 consists of 15 residues. This CDR3 is CASSPFGTSTDTQYF. The CDR3 DNA reads as TGTGCCAGCAGCCCCTTTGGGACAAGCACAGATACGCAGTATTTT.

The genes are TRBV5-5 and TRBJ1-1, with D unclear. Trimming shortened V by 0 bases and J by 1 base, and 10 bases separated the two germline ends. Looked up from germline, CDR1 is SGHKS and CDR2 is YYEKEE (reference sequence). This CDR3 contains 15 residues. The CDR3 spells CASSLVSLWNTEAFF. Here the CDR3 DNA reads TGTGCCAGCAGCTTGGTAAGCCTCTGGAACACTGAAGCTTTCTTT.

CDR3 residues: CASSPSTGNSPLHF. The DNA for the CDR3 is TGTGCCAGCTCACCAAGCACCGGGAATTCACCCCTCCACTTT. J is TRBJ1-6 and V is TRBV18; D is unresolved. V lost 2 bases to trimming and J lost 7 bases, with 9 bases between them. The CDR3 extends over 14 amino acids. The germline V gene has CDR1 KGHSH and CDR2 LQKENI.

The chain is built from TRBV12-3 or TRBV12-4 and TRBJ1-1, with D perhaps matching TRBD1 (5 bases). Trimming pared 7 bases from V and 5 bases from J, leaving 14 bases between. This CDR3 region has 13 residues. The CDR3 sequence: CASTLLGGTEAFF. As DNA, the CDR3 is TGTGCCAGCACCCTTTTGGGGGGAACTGAAGCTTTCTTT.

This sequence joins TRBV5-1 and TRBJ1-1, with 9 bases identical to TRBD1. CDR3 length: 14 residues. V dropped 0 bases and J dropped 12; count of bases not matched to a gene: 9. Germline values: CDR1 SGHRS, CDR2 YFSETQ. Written as DNA, the CDR3 is TGCGCCAGCAGCTTGGATCCACAGGGGGCTTTAACTTTCTTT. Its protein is CASSLDPQGALTFF.